The 4 T cell receptor beta chains listed next were all sequenced from one sample in a study of cytomegalovirus exposure and HLA in healthy donors. PCR amplification relied on 60 Vbeta primers (plus 13 Jbeta primers). The method was immunoSEQ multiplex PCR; TCRdb's version includes in-frame clones alone and lacks a portion of them. The sample lists about 150,000 clones, about four fifths seen once, with more than 4% in the top ten. Sequencing was done on a sample of PBMCs. These receptor sequences come from a girl under 18 in good health and CMV-seropositive.

V gene TRBV7-3 combines with J gene TRBJ1-1, with D possibly TRBD1 on 5 matching bases. Trimming stripped 6 bases from V and 4 bases from J, with 15 bases between. The CDR3 length is 14 residues. Germline V gives CDR1 SGHTA, CDR2 FQGTGA. In DNA, the CDR3 is TGTGCCAGCAGACCTACTGACAGAAGCACTGAAGCTTTCTTT. Translation: CASRPTDRSTEAFF.

The genes are TRBV28 and TRBJ1-2; D is unresolved. V lost 5 bases to trimming and J lost 5 bases, with 12 bases between them. There are 13 residues in the CDR3. From germline, CDR1 is MDHEN and CDR2 SYDVKM. CDR3: CASSLTREYGYTF. The CDR3 coding sequence is TGTGCCAGCAGTCTCACTCGGGAGTATGGCTACACCTTC.

The CDR3 spells CATLEFRTGDSPLHF. The CDR3 nucleotides are TGTGCCACACTTGAATTCAGGACAGGGGATTCACCCCTCCACTTT. The chain employs TRBV15 and TRBJ1-6; 9 bases match TRBD1. The CDR3 runs 15 residues. From germline, CDR1 is LNHNV and CDR2 YYDKDF (reference sequence). Germline trimming cut 9 bases from V and 8 bases from J; bases unmatched to any gene: 11.

J is TRBJ1-1 and V is TRBV18; D remains ambiguous. Germline V gene sequence: CDR1 KGHSH, CDR2 LQKENI. V shed 3 bases and J shed 0 bases, with 14 bases lying between them. The CDR3 has 16 amino acids. The CDR3 reads CASSPYDGSMNTEAFF. The CDR3, as DNA: TGTGCCAGCTCACCGTACGACGGGTCTATGAACACTGAAGCTTTCTTT.